This entry is about one TCR beta chain. This receptor's antigen is unknown. No much larger clone exists at a distance of one base, and base qualities are not known. This entry comes from a study of blood T cell repertoires in COVID-19 (dated by TCRdb to about 2020). Regarding the research as a whole: Samples from collaborators originated in the United States, Italy and Spain and spanned both the acute and convalescent phases of COVID-19. The repertoires were released in a freely available public database meant as a resource for research on the immune response to SARS-CoV-2. The material from the prospective study consisted of cDNA or gDNA derived from T cells, B-cell-depleted T cells, or PBMCs. A de-identified subject ID, COVID-19 status, age in years and sex were almost always included in the sample metadata. The samples were drawn from two sources: the first 160 participants of the ongoing ImmuneRACE study, and 1,000 to 1,500 subjects contributed by 6 global collaborators. Subjects who had been exposed to COVID-19, were actively infected with it, or had recovered from it provided the deeply sampled blood TCRbeta repertoires that made up the dataset. Where available, HLA class I and class II types were obtained from metadata supplied by the sample provider rather than from assay-based typing. Overall study outcomes, separate from this receptor: The amount of clinical and demographic metadata varied by source and participant and was provided uncurated.

V and J are truncated by 0 bases and 8 bases respectively, leaving an intervening sequence of 4 bases. As encoded in the germline V gene, CDR1 is SQVTM while CDR2 is ANQGSEA. Reading from cysteine to phenylalanine, the CDR3 counts 10 amino acids. The retained sequence is limited to the CDR3, 30 bases, with the frame set at the first base. TCRbeta CDR3 regions were amplified from genomic DNA using the immunoSEQ Assay, a bias-controlled multiplex PCR. The authors processed their data as follows. Within the assay, amplification of reference gene primers was used to estimate how many nucleated cells each sample contained. To quantify the absolute abundance of each unique TCRbeta CDR3 rearrangement, sequence reads were collapsed and filtered. For each sample, productive Simpson clonality was calculated as the square root of Simpson's diversity index across productive rearrangements. Not all clones reach the TCRdb copy of this immuneACCESS table, which keeps in-frame sequences only. Checked studies attribute under half of the gap to unresolved V genes and leave the rest unexplained. V, J and clone size were drawn from that table, and D and trimming were deduced from the DNA. This sample gives roughly 200,000 clones in total; 85% to 90% of them show up just once. Around 6.2% of the sample is held by the ten biggest clonotypes.

Participants in the prospective study were aged about 18 to 90 years, lived in about two dozen United States geographic areas, and enrolled through a virtual design. To assign participants to cohorts, the prospective study relied on clinical history that participants themselves reported in a screening survey and a study questionnaire. ImmuneRACE Cohort 3 recovered participants were defined by two consecutive negative NP/OP PCR tests, healthcare professional clearance, or symptom resolution. In the prospective study, whole blood, serum and a nasopharyngeal or oropharyngeal swab were collected from each participant by mobile phlebotomists. Over a 2-month period, participants in the prospective study had the option of providing additional blood draws and questionnaires. Prospective study blood samples were shipped either frozen or at room temperature before DNA extraction.

This receptor was taken from a man between 35 and 55 years old who had recovered from COVID-19. Here the chain combines TRBV29-1 and TRBJ1-2; no D gene is confidently identified. Sequencing input: PBMCs or T cells enriched from blood (not recorded which). The DNA sequence is TGCAGCGTTGAAGACGGGGGCTACACCTTC. Its translation reads: CSVEDGGYTF.